Below are 15 T cell receptor beta chains sequenced from a single sample in a study of patients and donors after allogeneic stem cell transplantation. TCRdb ran MiXCR on the RT-PCR reads and lists one entry per CDR3 protein. Here the sample spans approximately 200,000 distinct CDR3 sequences, 14% being singletons. Specimen: blood, either unsorted or a sorted T cell fraction (not recorded which). These receptors originate from a human donor who was either an allogeneic HSCT recipient or a stem cell or donor lymphocyte infusion donor (not recorded which). It is not recorded whose cells these are; they may come from a transplant donor.

This clonotype was seen a handful of times. Written as DNA, the CDR3 is TGTGCCTGGAGTGTACTGGGAGATACGCAGTATTTT. Translation gives CAWSVLGDTQYF. V is TRBV30 and J is TRBJ2-3; the D is unclear. Germline CDR1 is GTSNPN and CDR2 is SVGIG (reference sequence). Trimming took 0 bases from V and 5 from J, leaving 6 bases between them. This CDR3 has 12 amino acids.

This clonotype showed up many times. The V gene is TRBV28, the J gene TRBJ2-7; D is unresolved. V was shortened by 6 bases and J by 4 bases, with 16 bases between the two germline ends. Germline V gives CDR1 MDHEN, CDR2 SYDVKM. The CDR3 is 14 amino acids. The CDR3 protein is CASSLTQPLYEQYF. CDR3 bases: TGTGCCAGCAGCTTAACTCAACCACTATACGAGCAGTACTTC.

The V and J genes are TRBV29-1 and TRBJ2-5; 13 nucleotides line up with TRBD2. The junction had 7 bases not matched to a gene; V was cut back by 6 bases and J by 6 bases. The CDR3 is 14 amino acids. Germline V CDR1 and CDR2: SQVTM, ANQGSEA. CDR3 amino acids: CSVFGLAGVKTQYF. The CDR3 region has the DNA TGCAGCGTCTTTGGACTAGCGGGGGTGAAGACCCAGTACTTC.

This clonotype was found a few times. The rearrangement links TRBV6-1 to TRBJ2-7; a weak D match, TRBD1 (7 bases). From germline, CDR1 is MNHNS and CDR2 SASEGT. V was pared by 4 bases and J by 1 base, with 14 bases between. The CDR3 sequence is 15 residues long. The CDR3 loop reads CASSAIRGASYEQYF. The CDR3, as DNA: TGTGCCAGCAGTGCCATCAGGGGGGCTTCCTACGAGCAGTACTTC.

The table lists this clonotype with a few counts. The CDR3 DNA follows: TGCAGTGCCGCCACGGACGGGGATAATTCACCCCTCCACTTT. This sequence encodes CSAATDGDNSPLHF. J is TRBJ1-6 and V is TRBV20-1; D gene unclear. V was clipped by 6 bases and J by 5 bases, with 14 bases between them. This CDR3 has 14 residues. In germline, CDR1 is DFQATT, CDR2 SNEGSKA (reference sequence).

The sample holds a few counts of this clonotype. The rearrangement links TRBV7-9 to TRBJ1-1; D gene uncertain. From germline, CDR1 is SEHNR and CDR2 FQNEAQ (reference sequence). The CDR3 sequence is 11 residues long. Trimming pared 1 base from V and 11 bases from J, leaving 8 bases between. CDR3 amino acids: CASSLDVGAFF. The CDR3, as DNA: TGTGCCAGCAGCTTAGACGTGGGTGCTTTCTTT.

The CDR3 DNA is TGTGCCAGCTCACCACAGGCGGATGAGCAGTTCTTC. The encoded protein is CASSPQADEQFF. The chain combines TRBV18 with TRBJ2-1; D is undetermined. Trimming cost V 1 base and J 8 bases, with 6 bases left between them. The germline V gene encodes CDR1 KGHSH and CDR2 LQKENI. This CDR3 has 12 amino acids.

This clonotype was seen at least ten times. This sequence joins TRBV6-1 and TRBJ1-1, with a possible D match to TRBD1 (5 bases). The CDR3 is made up of 14 amino acids. V was trimmed by 7 bases and J by 5 bases, leaving 17 bases between them. Germline lookup yields CDR1 MNHNS and CDR2 SASEGT. This CDR3 is CASTPWDGDTEAFF. CDR3 sequence (DNA): TGTGCCAGCACCCCCTGGGACGGGGATACTGAAGCTTTCTTT.

This clonotype was observed at least ten times. This sequence joins TRBV5-1 and TRBJ2-3; 8 nucleotides align to TRBD2. V trimming: 0 bases; J trimming: 4 bases; junction bases outside the gene matches: 7. Germline assignment: CDR1 SGHRS and CDR2 YFSETQ. The CDR3 runs 16 residues. CDR3 loop: CASSLASSGLADTQYF. The CDR3 DNA is TGCGCCAGCAGCTTGGCCTCTAGCGGGTTAGCAGATACGCAGTATTTT. Supplemented by reference TRBV5-1 and TRBJ2-3, the full variable domain reads KAGVTQTPRYLIKTRGQQVTLSCSPISGHRSVSWYQQTPGQGLQFLFEYFSETQRNKGNFPGRFSGRQFSNSRSEMNVSTLELGDSALYLCASSLASSGLADTQYFGPGTRLTVL.

V is TRBV30 and J is TRBJ1-5; TRBD1 is a possible D gene (5 bases). Trimming cost V 1 base and J 0 bases, with 10 bases left between them. CDR3 length equals 15 residues. The germline V gene has CDR1 GTSNPN and CDR2 SVGIG (reference sequence). CDR3 coding DNA: TGTGCCTGGAGTGGTACAGGCGCTAGCAATCAGCCCCAGCATTTT. Amino acid sequence: CAWSGTGASNQPQHF. Variable domain in full (rest from reference TRBV30 and TRBJ1-5): SQTIHQWPATLVQPVGSPLSLECTVEGTSNPNLYWYRQAAGRGLQLLFYSVGIGQISSEVPQNLSASRPQDRQFILSSKKLLLSDSGFYLCAWSGTGASNQPQHFGDGTRLSIL.

This clonotype was seen a handful of times. The rearrangement links TRBV15 to TRBJ2-1, with 8 bases fitting TRBD1. Per the germline V gene, CDR1 is LNHNV and CDR2 is YYDKDF (reference sequence). The V gene end was trimmed by 3 bases and the J gene end by 4 bases; junction bases not matched to a gene: 5. The length of the CDR3 is 15 residues. DNA for the CDR3: TGTGCCACCAGCAGCTGGGACAGGCTATACAATGAGCAGTTCTTC. This encodes CATSSWDRLYNEQFF.

This clonotype was seen ten or more times. The rearrangement links TRBV5-1 to TRBJ2-1; possibly TRBD1 or TRBD2 for D (6 bases each). The CDR3 is 18 amino acids. Trimming stripped 0 bases from V and 0 bases from J, with 16 bases between. From germline, CDR1 is SGHRS and CDR2 YFSETQ. The CDR3 here is CASSLEGGQSFSYNEQFF. The CDR3, as DNA: TGCGCCAGCAGCTTGGAAGGGGGGCAGTCATTCTCCTACAATGAGCAGTTCTTC.

This chain uses TRBV12-3 or TRBV12-4 with TRBJ2-5; 7 bases line up with TRBD1. Unmatched junction bases numbered 5, after V lost 6 bases and J lost 1 base. This CDR3 has 14 residues. The CDR3 here is CASRGQDIQETQYF. Written as DNA, the CDR3 is TGTGCCAGCAGAGGACAGGACATCCAAGAGACCCAGTACTTC.

This clonotype has more than one count but fewer than ten. The V call is TRBV20-1, the J call TRBJ2-1; 8 nucleotides line up with TRBD2. Germline assignment: CDR1 DFQATT and CDR2 SNEGSKA (reference sequence). Trimming removed 4 bases from V and 4 bases from J; junction bases left unmatched: 12. The CDR3 covers 16 residues. The CDR3 loop is CSATTYGTRVYNEQFF. The DNA for the CDR3 is TGCAGTGCTACGACGTATGGGACTAGGGTGTACAATGAGCAGTTCTTC.

This clonotype was recorded many times. The chain joins TRBV11-2 to TRBJ2-2; D unresolved. This CDR3 region has 15 residues. The V end was cut by 5 bases, the J end by 3 bases, with 13 bases between. Germline V lookup: CDR1 SGHAT, CDR2 FQNNGV. As DNA, the CDR3 is TGTGCCAGCAGCCTTGTGGAAGGATACACCGGGGAGCTGTTTTTT. Translating it yields CASSLVEGYTGELFF.